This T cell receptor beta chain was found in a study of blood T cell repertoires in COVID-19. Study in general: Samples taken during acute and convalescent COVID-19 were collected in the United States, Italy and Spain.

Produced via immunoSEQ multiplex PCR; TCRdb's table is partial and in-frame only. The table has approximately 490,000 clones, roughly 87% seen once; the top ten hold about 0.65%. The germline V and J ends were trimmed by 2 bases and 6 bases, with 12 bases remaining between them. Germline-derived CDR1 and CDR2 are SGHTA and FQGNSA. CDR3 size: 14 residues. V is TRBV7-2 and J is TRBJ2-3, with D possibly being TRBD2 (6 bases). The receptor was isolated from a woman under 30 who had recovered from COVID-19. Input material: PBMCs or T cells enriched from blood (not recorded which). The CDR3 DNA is TGTGCCAGCAGCTTACGGGAGTCTTGGGATACGCAGTATTTT. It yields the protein CASSLRESWDTQYF.